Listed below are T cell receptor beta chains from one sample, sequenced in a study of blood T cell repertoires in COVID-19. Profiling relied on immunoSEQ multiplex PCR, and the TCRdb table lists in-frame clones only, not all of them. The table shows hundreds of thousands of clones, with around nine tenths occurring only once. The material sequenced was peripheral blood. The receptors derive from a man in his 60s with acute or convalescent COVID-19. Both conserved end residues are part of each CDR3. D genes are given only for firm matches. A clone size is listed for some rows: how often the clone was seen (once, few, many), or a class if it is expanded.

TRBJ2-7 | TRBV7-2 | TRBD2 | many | TGTGCCAGCAGTTCGACAGCCGGGACTAGCGGGGGTCTGTACGAGCAGTACTTC | CASSSTAGTSGGLYEQYF
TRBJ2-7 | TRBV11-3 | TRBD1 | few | TGTGCCAGCAGCCCTGGGACAGGGGGCACCTCCTACGAGCAGTACTTC | CASSPGTGGTSYEQYF
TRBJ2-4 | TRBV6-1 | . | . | TGTGCCAGCAGTGAAGCAGGGGGGGTGGACATTCAGTACTTC | CASSEAGGVDIQYF
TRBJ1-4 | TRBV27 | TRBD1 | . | TGTGCCAGCACGGGGACAGGGGTGTCGGGTAATGGAAAACTGTTTTTT | CASTGTGVSGNGKLFF
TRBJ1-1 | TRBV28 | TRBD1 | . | TGTGCCAGCAGTTTAGGACAGGGGGCAGGGAACACTGAAGCTTTCTTT | CASSLGQGAGNTEAFF
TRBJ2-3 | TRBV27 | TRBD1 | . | TGTGCCAGCAGCCCAAGTCCACGACAGGGGTTGAATACGCAGTATTTT | CASSPSPRQGLNTQYF
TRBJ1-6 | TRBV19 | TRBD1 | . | TGTGCCAGTAAACAAACCCGGGACAGGGACTATTCACCCCTCCACTTT | CASKQTRDRDYSPLHF
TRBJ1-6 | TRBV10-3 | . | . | TGTGCCATCAGTGAGAGCCGACAGCCAAGCTCCTATAATTCACCCCTCCACTTT | CAISESRQPSSYNSPLHF
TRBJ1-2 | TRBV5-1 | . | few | TGCGCCAGCAGCAAAGCCAGGACGGACACCCTTAACTATGGCTACACCTTC | CASSKARTDTLNYGYTF
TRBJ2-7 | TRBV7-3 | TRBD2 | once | TGTGCCAGCAGCCCCGGAGGAGGGGGGACTAGCGGTTTGAACGAGCAGTACTTC | CASSPGGGGTSGLNEQYF